This T cell receptor beta chain was found in a study of cytomegalovirus exposure and HLA in healthy donors. CDR1 is ENHRY and CDR2 is SYGVKD in the germline V gene. The CDR3 contains 16 residues. Each donor was nominally healthy when sampled (though unrecorded immune exposures were likely). The PCR made use of 60 Vbeta and 13 Jbeta primers. Measured with immunoSEQ multiplex PCR; TCRdb has only the in-frame clones, and not every one. The table for this sample gives 30,000 to 40,000 clones. Study observations and caveats: The study had only CMV serostatus as immune exposure information. A later analysis reportedly found that, within productive TCRs, an Asian-associated ancestry cluster had fewer N-insertions than the mean observed across the approximately 700 donors.

Turning to this clone: Its antigen is not identified. Its ends do not fully match the called genes, so a read error is possible.

The TCR was taken from a man in his forties or fifties in good health and CMV-seropositive. The sequencing sample was made of PBMCs. This chain connects TRBV10-3 to TRBJ2-1, with 8 nucleotides matching TRBD1. Here the CDR3 reads CAISEFQGAAYNEQFF. Here the CDR3 DNA reads TGTGCCATCAGCGAGTTTCAGGGGGCGGCCTACAATGAGCAGTTCTTC.